Each of the 7 T cell receptor beta chains below was sequenced from the same sample in a study of a mutant IDH1 vaccine in newly diagnosed glioma. This table comes from immunoSEQ multiplex PCR, and its TCRdb copy is limited to in-frame clones, with some not included. Of about 20,000 clones in the sample, roughly 88% are singletons; the top ten hold less than 6%. Documented time point: baseline, week 1 (first vaccination visit). The treatment was: pre-vaccination baseline after standard-of-care therapy. This material consisted of PBMCs, taken from a glioma patient treated with radiotherapy, temozolomide or both. The receptors stem from a man aged 40-55 years with glioma.

This clone was recorded a few times. V is TRBV28 and J is TRBJ2-7, with 7 bases identical to TRBD1. V lost 6 bases to trimming and J lost 0 bases; unmatched junction nucleotides: 20. The CDR3 is 19 amino acids. Germline V gene data show CDR1 as MDHEN and CDR2 as SYDVKM. The CDR3 DNA reads TGTGCCAGCAGGACAGGGTTTGTGGCGGGCACCTCTTTCTCCTACGAGCAGTACTTC. Amino acid sequence: CASRTGFVAGTSFSYEQYF.

The CDR3 spells CASSQDLAPNGRYGYTF. The CDR3, as DNA: TGCGCCAGCAGCCAAGATCTAGCCCCGAACGGCCGTTATGGCTACACCTTC. J is TRBJ1-2 and V is TRBV4-3; D not resolved. Germline loops: CDR1 LGHNA, CDR2 YSLEER. The CDR3 contains 17 residues. Trimming left V 0 bases short and J 5 bases short, with 19 bases between.

This rearrangement joins TRBV7-9 to TRBJ2-3; D gene ambiguous. The ends were cut back, 5 bases at V and 4 bases at J, with 10 bases in the middle. The germline gives CDR1 SEHNR, CDR2 FQNEAQ (reference sequence). CDR3 length: 13 amino acids. In nucleotides, the CDR3 is TGTGCCAGCAGCCCCCCCGCGTCAGATACGCAGTATTTT. Translation: CASSPPASDTQYF.

The CDR3 reads CASTPAGTSVYNEQFF. The CDR3 DNA sequence: TGTGCCAGTACCCCAGCCGGGACTAGCGTGTACAATGAGCAGTTCTTC. This rearrangement joins TRBV19 to TRBJ2-1; 10 nucleotides align to TRBD2. V shed 7 bases and J 4 bases; nucleotides not matched to a gene: 10. The CDR3 is 16 amino acids. Germline loops: CDR1 LNHDA, CDR2 SQIVND (reference sequence). Full variable domain (rest looked up from reference TRBV19 and TRBJ2-1): DGGITQSPKYLFRKEGQNVTLSCEQNLNHDAMYWYRQDPGQGLRLIYYSQIVNDFQKGDIAEGYSVSREKKESFPLTVTSAQKNPTAFYLCASTPAGTSVYNEQFFGPGTRLTVL.

CDR3 sequence reads: CASSEGAGWFNEQYV. The CDR3 DNA is TGTGCCAGCAGTGAAGGGGCAGGGTGGTTCAACGAGCAGTACGTC. This chain joins TRBV6-1 and TRBJ2-7, with D maybe TRBD1 (5 bases). Looked up from germline, CDR1 is MNHNS and CDR2 is SASEGT. The CDR3 is made up of 15 amino acids. Trimming stripped 1 base from V and 5 bases from J, with 15 bases between.

J is TRBJ1-1 and V is TRBV13, with D uncertain. The V gene lost 7 bases and the J gene lost 1 base, with 13 bases spanning the gap. Per the germline V gene, CDR1 is PRHDT and CDR2 is FYEKMQ (reference sequence). The CDR3 has 14 amino acids. CDR3 DNA: TGTGCCAGCACCCAGCCCCCCTGGAACACTGAAGCTTTCTTT. Protein sequence: CASTQPPWNTEAFF.

The V and J genes are TRBV6-5 and TRBJ1-1; D remains unclear. There are 16 residues in the CDR3. Germline CDR1 MNHEY, CDR2 SVGAGI. Trimming cost V 0 bases and J 6 bases, with 17 bases left between them. The CDR3 loop reads CASSYSLRRRASEAFF. Here the CDR3 DNA reads TGTGCCAGCAGTTACTCTTTACGGCGGAGAGCCTCTGAAGCTTTCTTT.